This T cell receptor beta chain comes out of a study of regulatory T cells in long-lasting Graves disease (dated by TCRdb to about 2021). In the study overall: Patients with newly diagnosed Graves' disease had been on antithyroid drugs for under 3 months. This study used TCR sequencing and RNA sequencing of peripheral blood to compare persistent Graves' disease patients against newly diagnosed Graves' disease patients. The study was conducted in China and was registered as a clinical trial. A total of some 33 samples were covered by TCR sequencing, comprising 13 persistent and some 20 newly diagnosed Graves' disease patients. Beyond this particular receptor, the publication reports: The authors noted that the small sample size was a limitation that may lower accuracy. Because the primary lesion, thyroid tissue, could not be accessed, the study looked at peripheral blood alone. A larger number of public clonotypes was shared among persistent patients (2,741) than among newly diagnosed patients (roughly 1,000). Sequencing and analysis were limited to the TCR beta chain. Persistent Graves' disease patients showed lower TCR Shannon entropy and fewer highly expanded clones than newly diagnosed patients, suggesting clonal expansion. Preferential use of TRBV28, TRBJ1-2 and TRBJ2-5 was observed in persistent disease, whereas TRBV20-1 and TRBJ2-1 were favored in newly diagnosed disease.

Details on this clonotype: The specificity of this receptor is unknown. Compared with germline, one end of the junction differs, possibly owing to a read error.

According to the study, the label for this sample's time point signals: newly diagnosed GD, antithyroid drugs for less than 3 months. For both TCR sequencing and RNA sequencing, RNA was extracted from PBMCs using TRIzol. The diagnosis of Graves' disease followed American Thyroid Association guidelines. The patients came from an endocrinology department in Xi'an, China. Each patient gave approximately 9.7 milliliters of peripheral blood, collected in an EDTA anticoagulant tube. PBMCs were isolated by Ficoll Paque Plus density gradient separation without further T cell sorting. An Agilent 2100 Bioanalyzer and agarose gel were used to check RNA quality, while a NanoDrop 2000 measured RNA concentration. The germline V gene (reference sequence) gives CDR1 as SGHKS and CDR2 as YYEKEE. The CDR3 contains 16 residues, cysteine and phenylalanine counted. CDR3 DNA is the only sequence kept; it has 48 bases, read in frame from the first base.

The receptor library was made with multiplex PCR. TCRdb names Illumina HiSeq 4000 as the instrument used. CDR3 regions were amplified by Arm-PCR with iRepertoire HTBI primers to construct TCR beta libraries. Gel purification was performed on PCR products prior to sequencing. As for how the authors treated the data: Gene usage analysis of CDR3 amino acid clonotypes used the 62 TRBV and around 14 TRBJ segments found across samples. COPE and FqMerger were used to merge filtered high-quality paired reads into contigs. BLAST was used to align contigs to IMGT TRBV, TRBD and TRBJ reference genes, with CDR3 defined following IMGT. Any clonotype with a frequency above 0.1% was classified as a highly expanded clone. Repertoire diversity was measured by Shannon entropy, and V-J evenness by the Gini coefficient. Public clonotypes were defined as clonotypes shared by more than one individual. The public reads were reprocessed in TCRdb via fastp at Q25 and MiXCR, keeping in-frame beta chains. Rows merge per CDR3 protein into single entries with the most common DNA and genes. The V and J calls here are based on TCRdb, not the publication. The table for this sample lists 300,000 to 400,000 distinct CDR3 sequences; 15% to 20% of them were counted only once. The leading ten clones occupy around 36% of the sample.

This receptor chain uses TRBV5-5 and TRBJ1-2, with 10 bases matching TRBD1. The sequenced sample was peripheral blood mononuclear cells (PBMCs), obtained at new diagnosis, from a patient treated with antithyroid drugs. The origin of this receptor is a female donor with Graves disease. In nucleotides, the sequence is TGTGCCAGCAGCTTGAGTGAGGGACAGGGGTTTTATGGCCACACCTTC. Its protein is CASSLSEGQGFYGHTF. The full variable domain, with segments outside the CDR3 supplied by the reference TRBV5-5 and TRBJ1-2 proteins, appears as DAGVTQSPTHLIKTRGQQVTLRCSPISGHKSVSWYQQVLGQGPQFIFQYYEKEERGRGNFPDRFSARQFPNYSSELNVNALLLGDSALYLCASSLSEGQGFYGHTFGSGTRLTVV.